The rows below give T cell receptor beta chains drawn from one sample of a study of T cell responses to AZD1222 COVID-19 vaccine. Profiled with immunoSEQ multiplex PCR; TCRdb holds only in-frame clones, not every one. The sample shows tens of thousands of clones, more than 85% of them seen only once. The input for sequencing was peripheral blood, taken 28 days after the second AZD1222 dose. The receptors were gathered from an adult who received the AZD1222 COVID-19 vaccine. Both conserved end residues are trimmed from each CDR3.

V: TRBV18
J: TRBJ2-1
CDR3: ASSPQRGGGYNEQF

V: TRBV3-1/TRBV3-2
J: TRBJ1-6
CDR3: ASSQVDEGSPLH

V: TRBV19
J: TRBJ2-6
CDR3: ASTPSGSGANVLT

V: TRBV6-1
J: TRBJ2-3
CDR3: ASSERGGDTQY

V: TRBV5-4
J: TRBJ2-5
CDR3: ASSSGDQETQY

V: TRBV11-3
J: TRBJ2-1
CDR3: ASSPRDNSDNEQF

V: TRBV4-1
J: TRBJ1-3
CDR3: ASSQTGLGNTIY

V: TRBV9
J: TRBJ1-2
CDR3: ASSPTEGSYGYT

V: TRBV4-1
J: TRBJ2-7
CDR3: ASSQDPRALEQY

V: TRBV5-1
J: TRBJ2-7
CDR3: ASSLTGNLEQY

V: TRBV7-3
J: TRBJ1-2
CDR3: ASSPDNYGYT

V: TRBV19
J: TRBJ1-4
CDR3: ASSMDGNEKLF

V: TRBV7-3
J: TRBJ2-2
CDR3: ASSQLNGELF

V: TRBV2
J: TRBJ1-1
CDR3: ASQIHLNTEAF

V: TRBV28
J: TRBJ1-2
CDR3: ASSSRTANYGYT

V: TRBV6-5
J: TRBJ1-6
CDR3: ASNSRDLLNSPLH

V: TRBV6-5
J: TRBJ1-1
CDR3: VTSRGRTEAF

V: TRBV6-5
J: TRBJ1-2
CDR3: ASSYSHSYGYT